This T cell receptor beta chain is from a study of circulating and synovial CD4+ cells in juvenile arthritis. The CDR3 sequence is 13 residues long. Per the germline V gene, CDR1 is SNHLY and CDR2 is FYNNEI. V was cut by 6 bases and J by 3 bases, with 12 bases left in between. The protocol was immunoSEQ multiplex PCR, while the TCRdb copy is restricted to in-frame clones and leaves out a portion. This sample has about 33,000 clones, with about 95% found just once. Of note for this clone: Its specificity is not known.

Findings and limits, study-wide: Bulk blood CD4 samples held at least an order of magnitude more or fewer genomes than CPL. Vbeta family usage analysis did not detect the pathogenic-like versus bulk difference. Circulating pathogenic-like lymphocytes shared a substantially higher fraction of CDR3 sequences with synovium than bulk blood.

The chain carries TRBV2 and TRBJ2-7, with D maybe TRBD2 (6 bases). The clonotype comes from a human donor with juvenile idiopathic arthritis. Sequenced material: CD4+ T cells from blood. In DNA, the CDR3 is TGTGCCAGCAGGCGGGACGGAATCTACGAGCAGTACTTC. Encoded protein: CASRRDGIYEQYF.